Listed here are 5 T cell receptor beta chains from one sample, sequenced in a study of blood T cell repertoires in COVID-19 (dated by TCRdb to 2018 to 2020). The library was produced with the immunoSEQ multiplex PCR assay. The source is immuneACCESS, and TCRdb retained only in-frame sequences with V and J called. Part of the clones is not carried over; for the studies checked, unresolved V genes explain less than half of this, and the remainder is unexplained. Present in this sample are 50,000 to 60,000 clones, less than 95% of which were seen just once. Jointly, the top ten make up 5.5% to 7.5% of the sample. The sequencing sample was made of peripheral blood. Every receptor here comes from a man between 35 and 55 years old with acute or convalescent COVID-19.

This clone was seen only a few times. In nucleotides, the CDR3 is TGTGCCAGTAGAGGAAAAGGGACAGGGGGAGAAAAACTGTTTTTT. Encoded protein: CASRGKGTGGEKLFF. This sequence joins TRBV19 and TRBJ1-4; 11 bases are shared with TRBD1. The germline CDR1 and CDR2 sequences are LNHDA and SQIVND (reference sequence). Trimming cost V 6 bases and J 8 bases; bases outside gene matches: 8. CDR3 length equals 15 residues.

The V and J genes are TRBV18 and TRBJ1-6, with 7 bases aligning to TRBD1. V was clipped by 1 base and J by 7 bases; unmatched bases: 4. CDR3 length: 15 amino acids. Germline values: CDR1 KGHSH, CDR2 LQKENI. The CDR3 sequence: CASSPRDRENSPLHF. CDR3 nucleotides: TGTGCCAGCTCACCACGAGACAGGGAGAATTCACCCCTCCACTTT.

This chain links TRBV4-1 with TRBJ2-6; no definite D call. Between the trimmed V and J ends, which lost 8 bases and 2 bases, there was a span of 16 bases. Germline lookup yields CDR1 MGHRA and CDR2 YSYEKL. This CDR3 is 16 amino acids long. The CDR3: CASGGDDPPGANVLTF. CDR3 sequence (DNA): TGCGCCAGCGGCGGAGACGATCCACCTGGGGCCAACGTCCTGACTTTC.

V is TRBV2 and J is TRBJ2-7; no clear D. The CDR3 contains 13 residues. V lost 8 bases to trimming and J lost 5 bases, with 16 bases between them. The germline gives CDR1 SNHLY, CDR2 FYNNEI. The CDR3 sequence is CASRPPFGHEQYF. Written as DNA, the CDR3 is TGTGCCAGCCGCCCGCCTTTTGGCCACGAGCAGTACTTC.

This rearrangement joins TRBV29-1 to TRBJ1-5, with no clear D. CDR3 length: 13 amino acids. V lost 1 base and J 4 bases, leaving 8 bases between the germline ends. In germline, CDR1 is SQVTM, CDR2 ANQGSEA. The CDR3 nucleotides read TGCAGCGTTGAAGTAACGGTGAATCAGCCCCAGCATTTT. This encodes CSVEVTVNQPQHF.